This entry concerns a single TCR beta chain. The sample belongs to a study of CD8+CD57+ T cells in acquired aplastic anemia. Template material for TCR beta VDJ and CDR3 profiling consisted of genomic DNA. TCRdb reanalysed the reads using MiXCR and keeps one entry per CDR3 protein. This sample yields about 220,000 distinct CDR3 sequences, of which almost 35% are seen a single time; about 1.1% belongs to the top ten. The sequencing sample was made of sorted CD4+, CD8+, or CD8+CD57+ T cells (not recorded which) from PBMCs. This TCR derives from a human donor in good health, serving as a control.

The CDR3 region is CSARILTANSYGYTF. CDR3 sequence (DNA): TGCAGTGCTAGAATATTGACGGCGAATTCCTATGGCTACACCTTC. V and J are TRBV20-1 and TRBJ1-2, with D uncertain. V lost 2 bases to trimming and J lost 4 bases, with 17 bases between them. The CDR3 totals 15 residues. Germline CDR1 and CDR2: DFQATT and SNEGSKA (reference sequence).